Below, 18 T cell receptor beta chains from the same sample are listed, as sequenced in a study of blood T cell repertoires in COVID-19. Profiled with immunoSEQ multiplex PCR; TCRdb holds only in-frame clones, not every one. The data contain 150,000 or so clones, roughly 76% of them singletons. The sample comprised peripheral blood. All receptors come from a human donor with acute or convalescent COVID-19. The donor label of this sample is uncertain.

This clone was seen a few times. This chain's CDR3 is CASSLGRRGGNPSTDTQYF. In DNA, the CDR3 is TGCGCCAGCAGCTTGGGAAGGCGGGGGGGCAACCCTAGCACAGATACGCAGTATTTT. This chain connects TRBV5-1 to TRBJ2-3; 9 nucleotides agree with TRBD2. J lost 0 bases, V lost 0 bases, and 11 bases had no gene match. Germline CDR1 reads SGHRS; CDR2 reads YFSETQ. The CDR3 sequence is 19 residues long.

The rearrangement joins TRBV10-1 to TRBJ2-3, with TRBD2 matching 7 bases. Germline V gene sequence: CDR1 WNHNN, CDR2 SYGVQD (reference sequence). With 3 bases clipped from V and 7 bases from J, the junction kept 10 bases outside the gene matches. This CDR3 has 15 residues. CDR3 DNA: TGCGCCAGCAGTGATAGGAGCGGGGATCGAAATACGCAGTATTTT. Its translation is CASSDRSGDRNTQYF.

The rearrangement links TRBV18 to TRBJ1-2; no clear D gene. This CDR3 is 13 amino acids long. Germline assignment: CDR1 KGHSH and CDR2 LQKENI. Trimming removed 3 bases from V and 8 bases from J, with 13 bases in between. CDR3 nucleotide sequence: TGTGCCAGCTCACCCCTGAGTAGTGAGGGCTACACCTTC. It codes for CASSPLSSEGYTF.

The V and J genes are TRBV24-1 and TRBJ2-7; a possible D gene is TRBD1 (5 bases). Trimming took off 0 bases at V and 5 bases at J, with 16 bases between the two ends. CDR1 KGHDR and CDR2 SFDVKD come from the germline V gene. The CDR3 is 16 amino acids. CDR3 sequence: CATSDLLDGSGNEQYF. Written as DNA, the CDR3 is TGTGCCACCAGTGATTTGTTGGACGGGTCAGGGAACGAGCAGTACTTC.

V and J are TRBV6-5 and TRBJ1-4; unclear D gene. There are 14 residues in the CDR3. V lost 4 bases and J 0 bases, leaving 6 bases between the germline ends. Germline V CDR1 and CDR2: MNHEY, SVGAGI. CDR3 loop: CASSFSATNEKLFF. CDR3 DNA: TGTGCCAGCAGTTTCAGTGCAACTAATGAAAAACTGTTTTTT.

This clone was detected only once. This chain uses TRBV9 with TRBJ1-1; 7 nucleotides line up with TRBD1. The CDR3 sequence is 14 residues long. Germline loops: CDR1 SGDLS, CDR2 YYNGEE. The ends lost 3 bases at V and 4 bases at J; junction bases unmatched: 6. The DNA of the CDR3 is TGTGCCAGCAGCGGACAGGGATGGGGCACTGAAGCTTTCTTT. It specifies CASSGQGWGTEAFF.

There are many counts of this clone. The V call is TRBV3-1 (or the pseudogene TRBV3-2), the J call TRBJ1-6; 9 positions agree with TRBD1. This CDR3 spans 15 amino acids. Germline V lookup: CDR1 LGHDT, CDR2 YNNKEL (reference sequence). V shed 5 bases and J 5 bases; nucleotides not matched to a gene: 4. For the CDR3, the DNA is TGTGCCAGCAGCTCCCGACAGGGGGATAATTCACCCCTCCACTTT. This translates into CASSSRQGDNSPLHF.

The V gene is TRBV6-5, the J gene TRBJ1-2, with a tentative D call TRBD1 (6 bases). V gave up 5 bases and J gave up 5 bases, with 12 bases separating them. CDR3 length equals 13 residues. Germline values: CDR1 MNHEY, CDR2 SVGAGI. CDR3 protein: CASSPEGGYGYTF. The CDR3 nucleotides read TGTGCCAGCAGTCCGGAAGGGGGTTATGGCTACACCTTC.

The CDR3 spells CASSWSGDEQFF. In nucleotides, the CDR3 is TGTGCCAGCAGTTGGTCAGGGGACGAGCAGTTCTTC. This chain links TRBV5-5 with TRBJ2-1; tentative D call: TRBD1 (6 bases). CDR3 length equals 12 residues. Germline CDR1 is SGHKS and CDR2 is YYEKEE (reference sequence). The V end lost 5 bases, the J end lost 10 bases, and 13 bases lay between the germline ends.

The V call is TRBV5-1, the J call TRBJ1-6, with a tentative D call TRBD1 (6 bases). CDR1 and CDR2 (germline): SGHRS, YFSETQ. The V gene lost 3 bases and the J gene lost 6 bases, with 13 bases spanning the gap. There are 15 residues in the CDR3. The DNA for the CDR3 is TGCGCCAGCAGCTCCCTGACAGGTCGTAATTCACCCCTCCACTTT. Its protein is CASSSLTGRNSPLHF.

Here the CDR3 reads CASSFGRRGEKLFF. CDR3 coding DNA: TGTGCCAGCAGCTTCGGGAGGAGGGGCGAAAAACTGTTTTTT. The V and J genes are TRBV11-2 and TRBJ1-4; D possibly corresponds to TRBD1 (5 bases). CDR3 length: 14 amino acids. Germline V gene data show CDR1 as SGHAT and CDR2 as FQNNGV. V was trimmed by 3 bases and J by 8 bases, leaving 13 bases between them.

A note on this clone: The junction does not match germline at one end; this may be a read error. This chain joins TRBV4-1 and TRBJ1-5; possibly TRBD1 for D (6 bases). Germline lookup yields CDR1 MGHRA and CDR2 YSYEKL. The CDR3 consists of 17 residues. The CDR3 region has the DNA TGCGCCCGCAGCCAACAAGGGGGGGGGAGGACGTATCAGCCCCAGCATTTT. Protein sequence: CARSQQGGGRTYQPQHF.

The chain employs TRBV5-4 and TRBJ2-1; 10 nucleotides agree with TRBD2. V shed 4 bases, J shed 4 bases, and the junction held 5 bases outside the gene matches. The V gene's germline CDR1 is SGHNT and CDR2 YYREEE (reference sequence). This CDR3 contains 15 residues. CDR3 sequence reads: CASSPQRGGYNEQFF. In nucleotides, the CDR3 is TGTGCCAGCAGCCCCCAGCGGGGGGGGTACAATGAGCAGTTCTTC.

The chain is built from TRBV13 and TRBJ2-1, with a tentative D call TRBD1 (6 bases). V gave up 8 bases and J gave up 3 bases, with 8 bases separating them. The germline CDR1 and CDR2 sequences are PRHDT and FYEKMQ (reference sequence). This CDR3 is built from 12 residues. CDR3 coding DNA: TGTGCCAGCCAGGGGAACTACAATGAGCAGTTCTTC. It specifies CASQGNYNEQFF. The full variable domain, in which reference TRBV13 and TRBJ2-1 provide the parts outside the CDR3, is AAGVIQSPRHLIKEKRETATLKCYPIPRHDTVYWYQQGPGQDPQFLISFYEKMQSDKGSIPDRFSAQQFSDYHSELNMSSLELGDSALYFCASQGNYNEQFFGPGTRLTVL.

V usage is TRBV15 and J usage is TRBJ1-1; 7 bases fit TRBD1. V gave up 3 bases and J gave up 5 bases; unmatched junction bases: 6. The CDR3 has 14 residues. The germline CDR1 and CDR2 sequences are LNHNV and YYDKDF (reference sequence). The CDR3 coding sequence is TGTGCCACCAGCAGGACAGGGCTGGGGACTGAAGCTTTCTTT. This translates into CATSRTGLGTEAFF.

The sample holds one count of this clone. The J gene is TRBJ2-5, the V gene TRBV5-6; D is undetermined. The ends were cut back, 4 bases at V and 1 base at J, with 11 bases in the middle. The CDR3 has 14 amino acids. In germline, CDR1 is SGHDT, CDR2 YYEEEE. The CDR3: CASSPRLPQETQYF. CDR3 nucleotides: TGTGCCAGCAGCCCCCGGTTGCCCCAAGAGACCCAGTACTTC.

The V gene is TRBV5-6, the J gene TRBJ1-5, with D unresolved. Looked up from germline, CDR1 is SGHDT and CDR2 is YYEEEE. The CDR3 has 13 residues. Trimming removed 1 base from V and 6 bases from J, with 8 bases in between. In DNA, the CDR3 is TGTGCCAGCAGCTTGAGTACTGGTCAGCCCCAGCATTTT. It yields the protein CASSLSTGQPQHF.

The chain combines TRBV5-1 with TRBJ2-5, with a possible D match to TRBD1 (5 bases). Germline V gene data show CDR1 as SGHRS and CDR2 as YFSETQ. Trimming took 4 bases from V and 1 from J, leaving 11 bases between them. CDR3 length: 14 amino acids. The CDR3 protein is CASSIDSSQETQYF. CDR3 bases: TGCGCCAGCAGCATCGACAGCTCCCAAGAGACCCAGTACTTC.